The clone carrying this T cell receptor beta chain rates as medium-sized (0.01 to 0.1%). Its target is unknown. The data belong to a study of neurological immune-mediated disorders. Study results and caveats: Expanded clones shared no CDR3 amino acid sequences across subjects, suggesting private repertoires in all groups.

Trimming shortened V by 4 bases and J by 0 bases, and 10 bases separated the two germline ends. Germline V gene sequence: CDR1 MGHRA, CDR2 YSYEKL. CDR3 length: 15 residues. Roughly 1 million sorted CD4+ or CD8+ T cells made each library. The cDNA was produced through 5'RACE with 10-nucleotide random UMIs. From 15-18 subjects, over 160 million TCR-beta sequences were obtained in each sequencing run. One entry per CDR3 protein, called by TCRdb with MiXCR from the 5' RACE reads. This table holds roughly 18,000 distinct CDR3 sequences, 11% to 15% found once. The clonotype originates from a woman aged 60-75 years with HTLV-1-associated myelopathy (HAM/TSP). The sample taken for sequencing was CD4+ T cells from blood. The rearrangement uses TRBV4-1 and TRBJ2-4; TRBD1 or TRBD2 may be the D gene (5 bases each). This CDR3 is CASSLTGTAKNIQYF. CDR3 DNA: TGCGCCAGCAGCCTTACCGGGACAGCCAAAAACATTCAGTACTTC.